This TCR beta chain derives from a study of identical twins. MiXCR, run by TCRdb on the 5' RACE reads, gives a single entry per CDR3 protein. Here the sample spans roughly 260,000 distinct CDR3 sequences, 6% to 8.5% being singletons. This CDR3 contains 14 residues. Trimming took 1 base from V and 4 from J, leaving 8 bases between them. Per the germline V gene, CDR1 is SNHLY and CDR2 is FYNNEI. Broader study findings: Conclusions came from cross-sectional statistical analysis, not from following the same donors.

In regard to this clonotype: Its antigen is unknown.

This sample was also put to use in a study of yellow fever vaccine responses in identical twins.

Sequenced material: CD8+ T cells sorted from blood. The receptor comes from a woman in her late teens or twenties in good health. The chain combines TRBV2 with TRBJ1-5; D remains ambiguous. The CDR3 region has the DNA TGTGCCAGCAGTGAAGGGGTAGCTAATCAGCCCCAGCATTTT. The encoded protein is CASSEGVANQPQHF.